The sequence of this T cell receptor beta chain was determined in a study of OX40 agonist ivuxolimab in advanced cancers. Study-wide background: Ivuxolimab doses were 0.01, 0.1, 0.3, 1.5, 3 or 10 mg/kg every 2 weeks. Head and neck, renal cell, melanoma or hepatocellular carcinoma were the cancers that dose-escalation patients had.

Study-wide findings and caveats: More expanded clones were found, on average, in CD8+ than in CD4+ T cells. Certain nonresponding patients likewise had low normalized T-cell clonal expansion.

Details on this clone: Its antigen is as yet unknown.

The germline V gene has CDR1 GTSNPN and CDR2 SVGIG (reference sequence). The length of the CDR3 is 15 residues. Trimming stripped 5 bases from V and 3 bases from J, with 17 bases between. The repertoire was sequenced with immunoSEQ multiplex PCR; TCRdb's copy has only in-frame clones and lacks some. The table has about 76,000 clones, over 75% seen once; the top ten hold roughly 7.1%. This receptor was taken from an adult with an advanced solid tumor such as melanoma, head and neck, liver or kidney cancer. This rearrangement joins TRBV30 to TRBJ1-3; D is undetermined. The input for sequencing was CD4+ or CD8+ T cells sorted from blood, taken in a trial of the OX40 agonist ivuxolimab. CDR3 DNA sequence: TGTGCCTGGGGGCCGGTAACAAGCCGTGGAAACACCATATATTTT. This encodes CAWGPVTSRGNTIYF.